This T cell receptor (beta chain) was recovered during a study of blood T cells in healthy people across ages. For the second PCR, which ran for about 7 to 11 cycles, a sample-barcoded 5' primer and a J-beta primer mix were used. TCRdb reprocessed the 5' RACE reads via MiXCR and lists one record per CDR3 protein. Of 650,000 to 800,000 distinct CDR3 sequences listed, 45% to 60% are singletons. The CDR3 is 16 residues long. The V end was cut by 4 bases, the J end by 0 bases, with 15 bases between. Per germline, CDR1 LGHNA and CDR2 YNFKEQ. Sequenced sample: blood. The V and J genes are TRBV4-2 and TRBJ2-5, with a possible D match to TRBD2 (6 bases). The sequence was obtained from a woman of 80 years or more in good health. CDR3 DNA: TGTGCCAGCAGCCGATTTAGCGCGGGGTACCAAGAGACCCAGTACTTC. This sequence encodes CASSRFSAGYQETQYF.